These 8 T cell receptor beta chains share one sample of origin, sequenced in a study of CXCR3-negative and CXCR3-positive naive CD8 T cells. Study-level results: CXCR3-positive naive cells had more hydrophobic TRB CDR3s than CXCR3-negative naive cells.

Antigens of these TCRs are unknown. The libraries of TRB cDNA were prepared using 5' RACE with UMI labels. TCRdb reanalyzed the 5' RACE reads, giving one entry per CDR3 protein sequence and no DNA. In total, the table holds under 85,000 distinct CDR3 sequences. Sequencing used naive CXCR3+ CD8+ T cells from blood. Sample subset: CD45RO-CCR7+CD27+CD95- naive CD8+ T cells expressing CXCR3 (TNR3+). The origin of the receptors is a human donor in good health. Some clones in this sample may be carry-over from other donors' samples.

The chain couples TRBV12-3 or TRBV12-4 to TRBJ1-1; there is no DNA to check the TCRdb D call of TRBD1. This CDR3 is built from 13 residues. CDR3 sequence: CASDLTGARGAFF.

The chain uses TRBV6-2 or TRBV6-3 and TRBJ2-1. The CDR3 totals 16 residues. CDR1 is MNHEY, CDR2 SVGEGT, per germline. The CDR3 loop reads CASSHPDQSSYNEQFF.

The rearrangement uses TRBV29-1 and TRBJ1-1. CDR1 is SQVTM, CDR2 ANQGSEA, per germline. The CDR3 totals 18 residues. CDR3 region: CSVDLVGGFGGDGPEAFF.

The chain carries TRBV27 and TRBJ2-7; absent DNA, TCRdb's TRBD2 call cannot be checked. CDR1 and CDR2 from the germline V gene are MNHEY and SMNVEV (reference sequence). CDR3 length: 14 residues. The CDR3 sequence: CASSLGTGQLEQYF.

The rearrangement joins TRBV11-3 to TRBJ2-1. This CDR3 has 12 residues. Per the germline V gene, CDR1 is SGHNT and CDR2 is YENEEA. This chain's CDR3 is CASSAEFNEQFF.

The chain uses TRBV20-1 and TRBJ2-3. Germline V gene lookup returns CDR1 DFQATT and CDR2 SNEGSKA (reference sequence). The CDR3 sequence is 11 residues long. The CDR3: CSAWTTHTQYF.

Here the CDR3 reads CASSQTLAGGYEQFF. The chain employs TRBV5-4 and TRBJ2-1; the TCRdb call, TRBD2, lacks DNA for checking. In germline, CDR1 is SGHNT, CDR2 YYREEE (reference sequence). The CDR3 is made up of 15 amino acids.

This chain uses TRBV5-1 with TRBJ2-1. The CDR3 length is 11 residues. CDR1 SGHRS and CDR2 YFSETQ come from the germline V gene. CDR3 in amino acids: CASSLGWEQFF.